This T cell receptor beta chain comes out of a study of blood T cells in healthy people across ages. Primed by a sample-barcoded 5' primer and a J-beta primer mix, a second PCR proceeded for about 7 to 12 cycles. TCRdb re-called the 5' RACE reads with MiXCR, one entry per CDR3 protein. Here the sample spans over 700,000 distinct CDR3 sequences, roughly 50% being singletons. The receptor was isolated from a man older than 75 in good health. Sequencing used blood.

The CDR3 region has the DNA TGTGCCAGCAGCCCGAGGGGCAGGGGGGGAGACACTGAAGCTTTCTTT. Encoded protein: CASSPRGRGGDTEAFF. The chain uses TRBV7-2 and TRBJ1-1, with TRBD1 matching over 7 bases. This CDR3 is 16 amino acids long. Trimming removed 5 bases from V and 3 bases from J; junction bases left unmatched: 12. Looked up from germline, CDR1 is SGHTA and CDR2 is FQGNSA.